The sequence of this TCR beta chain was determined in a study of immune evolution from preneoplasia to lung adenocarcinoma (TCRdb year 2021). Broadly, across the study: The study used immune gene expression, TCR sequencing and multiplex immunofluorescence to profile the immune contexture of lung adenocarcinoma precursors and invasive adenocarcinoma. Resected precursor lesions (AAH, AIS, MIA) and invasive adenocarcinomas were compared with paired morphologically normal lung tissue. The sample size depended on which specimens were available, not on a prior power calculation. Whole exome sequencing and methylation data from the same cohort of nodules were integrated with the immune data. In total, the cohort included some 50 patients with pulmonary nodules, all of whom underwent surgical resection. A total of roughly 46 patients contributed TCR sequencing data. According to the study, some 100 samples went through TCR sequencing. POLYSOLVER was used to infer class I HLA alleles from exome data, and LOHHLA was used to detect allele-specific HLA loss.

Points on this clone: Its antigen target is currently unknown. No per-base quality is available; no much larger clone lies one base away.

Between 2014 and 2017, the patients underwent resection in either Japan or China. The histologic diagnosis of each case was independently confirmed on H&E slides by two lung cancer pathologists. DNA was isolated from FFPE tissue using the AllPrep DNA/RNA FFPE Kit. The immunoSEQ hsTCRbeta Kit was used to sequence TCR beta CDR3 regions from DNA. As for how the authors treated the data: TCR sequencing data were analysed with the ImmunoSEQ Analyzer. T cell clonality was defined as 1 minus Pielou's evenness computed on productive rearrangements. T cell diversity was measured with the inverse Simpson index on productive templates. T cell density was TCR beta template counts normalized to usable DNA, estimated by amplifying and sequencing housekeeping genes. TCR metrics were compared across histologic stages using two-sided Kruskal-Wallis tests. The table was pulled from immuneACCESS by TCRdb, which kept in-frame rearrangements only. Such tables lose some clones; where checked, under half of the loss comes from unresolved V genes, and the rest has no known cause. That table furnishes V, J and clone size, whereas the DNA furnished D and trimming. The sample table lists 4,200 or so clones, approximately 83% of them with a count of one. The ten top clones hold roughly 15% of the sample.

The CDR3 measures 16 amino acids from cysteine to phenylalanine. Solely the CDR3 DNA is kept, with 48 bases framed from the first base. V gives up 3 bases and J gives up 0 bases, and the segment between their germline ends measures 9 bases. CDR1 and CDR2, per the germline V gene (reference sequence), are LNHDA and SQIVND. The full study reports these points: Findings were based on association rather than direct causation; larger cohorts with long-term follow-up and longitudinal biopsies were deemed needed. Top T cell clone frequencies were highest in normal lung and appeared to decrease progressively from AAH through AIS, MIA and invasive adenocarcinoma. Clonality was highest in normal lung, while later-stage lesions appeared to have lower clonality but higher T cell density and diversity. Because every patient came from Japan and China, how well the results apply to Western populations was uncertain.

This receptor was identified in a person aged 45 to 69 with lung adenocarcinoma. The rearrangement joined TRBV19 to TRBJ2-6, with the identity of the D gene unclear. Material for sequencing was FFPE normal lung tissue adjacent to the tumor. The CDR3 is CASSIFLGSGANVLTF. The nucleotide sequence reads as follows: TGTGCCAGTAGTATCTTTTTGGGCTCTGGGGCCAACGTCCTGACTTTC.